This passage covers 23 T cell receptor beta chains from one sample sequenced in a study of patients and donors after allogeneic stem cell transplantation. Via MiXCR, TCRdb re-called the RT-PCR reads, giving one row per CDR3 protein. The sample lists 57,000 or so distinct CDR3 sequences; about 14% were seen once. Sequencing was done on a sample of blood, either unsorted or a sorted T cell fraction (not recorded which). These TCRs come from a human donor who was either an allogeneic HSCT recipient or a stem cell or donor lymphocyte infusion donor (not recorded which). It is not recorded whose cells these are; they may come from a transplant donor.

J is TRBJ2-1 and V is TRBV3-1; 12 positions agree with TRBD2. Germline V CDR1 and CDR2: LGHDT, YNNKEL (reference sequence). V shed 2 bases and J 6 bases; nucleotides not matched to a gene: 5. The CDR3 runs 16 residues. The CDR3 here is CASSQLAGGPSNEQFF. In DNA, the CDR3 is TGTGCCAGCAGCCAACTAGCGGGAGGGCCGTCCAATGAGCAGTTCTTC.

This clonotype appeared a few times. The chain combines TRBV4-2 with TRBJ1-1; 8 bases match TRBD1. The CDR3 length is 14 residues. Unmatched junction bases numbered 2, after V lost 2 bases and J lost 3 bases. In germline, CDR1 is LGHNA, CDR2 YNFKEQ. Written as DNA, the CDR3 is TGTGCCAGCAGCCAACCGACAGGGGACACTGAAGCTTTCTTT. Its protein product is CASSQPTGDTEAFF.

At least ten counts were recorded for this clonotype. This rearrangement joins TRBV11-2 to TRBJ1-2; D ambiguous. V lost 3 bases to trimming and J lost 4 bases, with 6 bases between them. Germline V gene lookup returns CDR1 SGHAT and CDR2 FQNNGV. This CDR3 spans 12 amino acids. CDR3 in amino acids: CASSFPGYGYTF. CDR3 in DNA: TGTGCCAGCAGCTTCCCAGGCTATGGCTACACCTTC.

This clonotype appeared a single time. In DNA form, the CDR3 reads TGCGCCAGCAGCGGGCGGGAGAGGGATGAGCAGTTCTTC. It codes for CASSGRERDEQFF. The chain joins TRBV5-1 to TRBJ2-1; 7 bases are shared with TRBD2. Trimming removed 4 bases from V and 8 bases from J; junction bases left unmatched: 6. Germline V gives CDR1 SGHRS, CDR2 YFSETQ. The length of the CDR3 is 13 residues.

In its sample, this clonotype was seen many times. The V and J genes are TRBV12-3 or TRBV12-4 and TRBJ2-1, with D possibly matching TRBD1 (5 bases). The CDR3 spans 14 residues. V was shortened by 4 bases and J by 6 bases, with 13 bases between the two germline ends. CDR3 sequence: CASSSLSGFNEQFF. CDR3 coding DNA: TGTGCCAGCAGTTCCCTCTCAGGGTTCAATGAGCAGTTCTTC.

In its sample, this clonotype was seen a few times. This chain connects TRBV7-9 to TRBJ1-1, with D perhaps matching TRBD1 (6 bases). This CDR3 is built from 14 residues. CDR1 is SEHNR and CDR2 is FQNEAQ in the germline V gene (reference sequence). V was pared by 7 bases and J by 3 bases, with 15 bases between. The CDR3 reads CASISKGGHTEAFF. The CDR3 DNA is TGTGCCAGCATATCAAAGGGGGGTCACACTGAAGCTTTCTTT.

This clonotype is medium-sized. The DNA for the CDR3 is TGCGCCTCCTCAGAGACGCAGACCACTGCCTCTGGAAACACCATATATTTT. It yields the protein CASSETQTTASGNTIYF. The chain carries TRBV5-1 and TRBJ1-3; no reliable D call. Trimming stripped 10 bases from V and 0 bases from J, with 23 bases between. This CDR3 comprises 17 residues. Germline lookup yields CDR1 SGHRS and CDR2 YFSETQ.

The chain has TRBV30 and TRBJ2-6, with 7 nucleotides matching TRBD1. The germline CDR1 and CDR2 sequences are GTSNPN and SVGIG (reference sequence). J gave up 0 bases and V 6 bases, and 8 bases lay outside the gene matches. The CDR3 consists of 16 residues. The CDR3: CACPGQLYSGANVLTF. CDR3 DNA sequence: TGTGCCTGCCCGGGACAGTTGTACTCTGGGGCCAACGTCCTGACTTTC.

There are a few counts of this clonotype. The CDR3 is CASSLVGGLGNTEAFF. The CDR3 nucleotides are TGTGCCAGCAGCTTAGTAGGGGGCCTGGGGAACACTGAAGCTTTCTTT. The chain joins TRBV7-8 to TRBJ1-1; TRBD1 aligns across 7 bases. From germline, CDR1 is SGHVS and CDR2 FQNEAQ. CDR3 size: 16 residues. Germline trimming cut 1 base from V and 1 base from J; bases unmatched to any gene: 6.

The table lists this clonotype with many counts. The chain employs TRBV5-1 and TRBJ2-7; tentatively, D is TRBD1 (5 bases). Trimming cost V 0 bases and J 5 bases, with 9 bases left between them. The CDR3 is 13 amino acids. Germline assignment: CDR1 SGHRS and CDR2 YFSETQ. Written as DNA, the CDR3 is TGCGCCAGCAGCTTGGAAGTAGGGGACGAGCAGTACTTC. Protein product: CASSLEVGDEQYF.

V and J are TRBV21-1 and TRBJ2-5; TRBD1 was called by the table and not checked on the DNA. TRBV21-1 is shown as a pseudogene. This CDR3 has 13 amino acids. In DNA form, the CDR3 reads TGTGCCAGCAGCAAAGAGGGCGTCGAGACCCAGTACTTC. Translation gives CASSKEGVETQYF.

This clonotype was counted many times. CDR3 sequence reads: CASSPIAGGGPKQFF. CDR3 coding DNA: TGCGCCAGCAGTCCCATTGCGGGGGGAGGGCCGAAGCAGTTCTTC. The chain has TRBV5-1 and TRBJ2-1; 8 nucleotides line up with TRBD2. Unmatched junction bases numbered 15, after V lost 5 bases and J lost 11 bases. This CDR3 region has 15 residues. Germline loops: CDR1 SGHRS, CDR2 YFSETQ.

This clonotype was observed a handful of times. The rearrangement uses TRBV29-1 and TRBJ2-6; no reliable D call. V gave up 3 bases and J gave up 0 bases, with 6 bases separating them. Germline V gene sequence: CDR1 SQVTM, CDR2 ANQGSEA. The CDR3 runs to 14 residues. Here the CDR3 reads CSVDFLSGANVLTF. The CDR3 bases are TGCAGCGTTGATTTCCTCTCTGGGGCCAACGTCCTGACTTTC.

This clonotype showed up many times. The V call is TRBV6-5, the J call TRBJ1-5; no clear D. The V gene lost 0 bases and the J gene lost 3 bases, with 9 bases spanning the gap. CDR1 and CDR2 from the germline V gene are MNHEY and SVGAGI. This CDR3 comprises 15 residues. The CDR3 loop is CASSYSGGTNQPQHF. CDR3 coding DNA: TGTGCCAGCAGTTACTCCGGAGGTACCAATCAGCCCCAGCATTTT.

The table lists this clonotype with many counts. The rearrangement joins TRBV15 to TRBJ1-1, with D uncertain. V lost 0 bases and J lost 7, with 12 bases in between. Germline assignment: CDR1 LNHNV and CDR2 YYDKDF (reference sequence). The CDR3 contains 14 residues. The CDR3 bases are TGTGCCACCAGCAGAGATTTTTGGGGTAATGAAGCTTTCTTT. It encodes CATSRDFWGNEAFF.

This clonotype showed up many times. The chain links TRBV19 to TRBJ1-4, with D uncertain. In germline, CDR1 is LNHDA, CDR2 SQIVND (reference sequence). Trimming took 3 bases from V and 3 from J, leaving 2 bases between them. The CDR3 length is 12 residues. The CDR3, as DNA: TGTGCCAGTAGTATCTCTAATGAAAAACTGTTTTTT. Translating it yields CASSISNEKLFF.

The chain couples TRBV27 to TRBJ2-2, with 8 bases identical to TRBD2. The CDR3 sequence is 16 residues long. Germline assignment: CDR1 MNHEY and CDR2 SMNVEV (reference sequence). V trimming: 6 bases; J trimming: 4 bases; junction bases outside the gene matches: 10. CDR3 nucleotides: TGTGCCAGCAGCCATCCCTTCGGGAGGGCCACCGGGGAGCTGTTTTTT. Translation: CASSHPFGRATGELFF.

The chain recombines TRBV29-1 with TRBJ2-3; 14 positions agree with TRBD2. The CDR3 consists of 20 residues. In germline, CDR1 is SQVTM, CDR2 ANQGSEA. The ends lost 0 bases at V and 6 bases at J; junction bases unmatched: 17. The CDR3 spells CSVEEWEGRLAGGSSDTQYF. The DNA of the CDR3 is TGCAGCGTTGAAGAGTGGGAAGGCCGACTAGCGGGAGGGTCCTCGGATACGCAGTATTTT.

Many counts were recorded for this clonotype. The genes are TRBV10-3 and TRBJ1-6; a weak D match, TRBD1 (5 bases). Germline V gives CDR1 ENHRY, CDR2 SYGVKD. Trimming shortened V by 2 bases and J by 0 bases, and 11 bases separated the two germline ends. The CDR3 is 17 amino acids. The CDR3 DNA follows: TGTGCCATCAGTGAGGGGGCAGGGAGCTCCTATAATTCACCCCTCCACTTT. It codes for CAISEGAGSSYNSPLHF.

This clonotype was picked up a small number of times. The chain is built from TRBV18 and TRBJ1-2, with D hard to call. Trimming took off 2 bases at V and 4 bases at J, with 11 bases between the two ends. Germline V lookup: CDR1 KGHSH, CDR2 LQKENI. The CDR3 has 14 amino acids. CDR3 sequence reads: CASSPGLLGYGYTF. CDR3 DNA: TGTGCCAGCTCACCAGGGCTCCTCGGCTATGGCTACACCTTC.

The chain employs TRBV5-5 and TRBJ2-7; 7 bases map to TRBD1. The CDR3 is 15 amino acids. J gave up 3 bases and V 4 bases, and 10 bases lay outside the gene matches. Per the germline V gene, CDR1 is SGHKS and CDR2 is YYEKEE (reference sequence). The CDR3 loop is CASSGTSGTDYEQYF. In nucleotides, the CDR3 is TGTGCCAGCAGCGGGACATCCGGGACAGACTACGAGCAGTACTTC.

The sample holds many counts of this clonotype. The V and J genes are TRBV11-2 and TRBJ2-1; weak D call: TRBD2 (6 bases). Germline values: CDR1 SGHAT, CDR2 FQNNGV. V dropped 10 bases and J dropped 10 bases, with 20 bases sitting between them. This CDR3 comprises 13 residues. CDR3 sequence: CATSTGVSYEQFF. CDR3 DNA: TGTGCCACCTCCACGGGGGTCTCTTACGAGCAGTTCTTC.

The chain carries TRBV13 and TRBJ2-5, with D perhaps matching TRBD2 (6 bases). This CDR3 has 15 amino acids. CDR1 and CDR2 (germline): PRHDT, FYEKMQ (reference sequence). Trimming removed 2 bases at V and 5 bases at J, with 15 bases between. For the CDR3, the DNA is TGTGCCAGCAGCTTATCCCCGGGGGATAGTGAGACCCAGTACTTC. Protein product: CASSLSPGDSETQYF.